A single sample gave rise to the 30 T cell receptor beta chains below, sequenced in a study of vaccination and CD4 T cells after COVID-19 (dated by TCRdb to between 2021 and 2023). The treatment or condition label for this specimen denotes: approximately 9-day PBMC culture with coronavirus spike peptide pools or control peptides (ViraFEST assay). For these TCRs, the target antigens are not known. The library was obtained by PCR. This sample was sequenced with an Illumina iSeq 100. DNA from cultured CD4+ T cells underwent TCR sequencing with the Oncomine TCR Beta short-read assay at the Johns Hopkins FTIC core. The public reads were run again by TCRdb, first through fastp at Q25 and then through MiXCR, and only productive beta chains were kept. Rows merge per CDR3 protein into single entries with the most common DNA and genes. Counted in this sample were 10,000 to 15,000 distinct CDR3 sequences; around half of them appeared once. The ten largest clones represent 28% of the sample.

The sample consisted of CD4+ T cells from blood, cultured in vitro. Receptor source: a human donor who had recovered from COVID-19.

This clonotype is a singleton in its sample. This rearrangement joins TRBV5-1 to TRBJ1-2; 9 positions agree with TRBD1. With 3 bases clipped from V and 2 bases from J, the junction kept 8 bases outside the gene matches. This CDR3 spans 16 amino acids. Per the germline V gene, CDR1 is SGHRS and CDR2 is YFSETQ. CDR3 DNA sequence: TGCGCCAGCAGCTCTGGGGGACAGGGCGACAACTATGGCTACACCTTC. Its protein is CASSSGGQGDNYGYTF.

The genes are TRBV6-1 and TRBJ2-7; D might be TRBD1 or TRBD2, each matching 5 bases. This CDR3 spans 16 amino acids. Looked up from germline, CDR1 is MNHNS and CDR2 is SASEGT. The V end was cut by 3 bases, the J end by 0 bases, with 15 bases between. CDR3: CASSDPRGQYSYEQYF. CDR3 DNA: TGTGCCAGCAGTGACCCGAGGGGCCAGTACTCCTACGAGCAGTACTTC.

This chain connects TRBV6-1 to TRBJ1-6; D unresolved. Trimming pared 6 bases from V and 0 bases from J, leaving 9 bases between. The CDR3 consists of 15 residues. Germline CDR1 MNHNS, CDR2 SASEGT. The CDR3 DNA follows: TGTGCCAGCAGGCGTTTCAGCTCCTATAATTCACCCCTCCACTTT. Its protein product is CASRRFSSYNSPLHF.

The chain is built from TRBV28 and TRBJ1-1, with a possible D match to TRBD1 (5 bases). Germline loops: CDR1 MDHEN, CDR2 SYDVKM. Trimming left V 6 bases short and J 4 bases short, with 15 bases between. CDR3 length equals 14 residues. The CDR3 DNA reads as TGTGCCAGCAGGTCATTCAGGGTTCGCACTGAAGCTTTCTTT. Amino acid sequence: CASRSFRVRTEAFF.

V and J are TRBV28 and TRBJ2-7, with D perhaps TRBD1 (5 bases). Between the trimmed V and J ends, which lost 5 bases and 5 bases, there was a span of 16 bases. Germline CDR1 and CDR2: MDHEN and SYDVKM. The CDR3 is 14 amino acids. CDR3 region: CASSLPRGRNEQYF. CDR3 DNA sequence: TGTGCCAGCAGTCTCCCTAGGGGCAGGAACGAGCAGTACTTC.

This clonotype has a handful of counts. V usage is TRBV25-1 and J usage is TRBJ2-7; perhaps TRBD1 as D (9 bases). The CDR3 contains 15 residues. CDR1 MGHDK and CDR2 SYGVNS come from the germline V gene. Between the trimmed V and J ends, which lost 6 bases and 7 bases, there was a span of 22 bases. The CDR3 DNA is TGTGCCAGCAGACCGTTGGGACAGGGACTAGGAGAGCAGTACTTC. This codes for CASRPLGQGLGEQYF.

The CDR3 DNA is TGTGCCAGCACCTGGACAGGGAGCCACGAGCAGTACTTC. It encodes CASTWTGSHEQYF. V gene TRBV7-2 combines with J gene TRBJ2-7, with 8 bases aligning to TRBD1. The germline CDR1 and CDR2 sequences are SGHTA and FQGNSA. With 7 bases clipped from V and 5 bases from J, the junction kept 7 bases outside the gene matches. The CDR3 totals 13 residues.

This clonotype was recorded a few times. This sequence joins TRBV6-2 or TRBV6-3 and TRBJ2-1, with D maybe TRBD1 (6 bases). Trimming took off 7 bases at V and 2 bases at J, with 12 bases between the two ends. Per germline, CDR1 MNHEY and CDR2 SVGEGT. The CDR3 sequence is 14 residues long. The CDR3 sequence is CASTGQLPYNEQFF. The CDR3 bases are TGTGCCAGCACCGGACAGTTGCCCTACAATGAGCAGTTCTTC.

This clonotype occurred a few times. The V call is TRBV20-1, the J call TRBJ1-1, with D possibly matching TRBD1 (6 bases). CDR3 length equals 14 residues. V gave up 0 bases and J gave up 4 bases, with 12 bases separating them. CDR1 is DFQATT, CDR2 SNEGSKA, per germline (reference sequence). Here the CDR3 DNA reads TGCAGTGCTAGAGATCAGGGGCGGGGCACTGAAGCTTTCTTT. Its protein product is CSARDQGRGTEAFF.

The chain joins TRBV15 to TRBJ2-7; D perhaps matches TRBD1 (5 bases). CDR1 LNHNV and CDR2 YYDKDF come from the germline V gene (reference sequence). Trimming stripped 6 bases from V and 6 bases from J, with 15 bases between. The CDR3 length is 13 residues. CDR3 in DNA: TGTGCCACCAGACTGGACACCCGGATCGAGCAGTACTTC. Translated: CATRLDTRIEQYF. The variable domain in full, completed from reference TRBV15 and TRBJ2-7, reads DAMVIQNPRYQVTQFGKPVTLSCSQTLNHNVMYWYQQKSSQAPKLLFHYYDKDFNNEADTPDNFQSRRPNTSFCFLDIRSPGLGDTAMYLCATRLDTRIEQYFGPGTRLTVT.

The table lists this clonotype with a few counts. CDR3 nucleotide sequence: TGCGCCAGCAGCTTGCAGTCAGGGAACACTGAAGCTTTCTTT. Translation: CASSLQSGNTEAFF. V gene TRBV5-1 combines with J gene TRBJ1-1; D remains ambiguous. CDR3 length: 14 residues. The germline CDR1 and CDR2 sequences are SGHRS and YFSETQ. Between the trimmed V and J ends, which lost 1 base and 1 base, there was a span of 8 bases.

This clonotype was seen a few times. The CDR3 spells CASSSRVSPLHF. CDR3 DNA sequence: TGTGCCAGCAGTTCTCGCGTTTCACCCCTCCACTTT. The chain recombines TRBV11-3 with TRBJ1-6; no reliable D call. V lost 6 bases and J 9 bases, leaving 9 bases between the germline ends. This CDR3 is built from 12 residues. Germline CDR1 SGHNT, CDR2 YENEEA.

The V and J genes are TRBV6-5 and TRBJ2-5, with D maybe TRBD1 (6 bases). V was pared by 2 bases and J by 9 bases, with 16 bases between. The CDR3 covers 14 residues. Germline V gene data show CDR1 as MNHEY and CDR2 as SVGAGI. Here the CDR3 reads CASSYSTGQGSQYF. For the CDR3, the DNA is TGTGCCAGCAGTTACAGTACAGGGCAGGGGTCCCAGTACTTC.

The chain joins TRBV18 to TRBJ2-7; a possible D gene is TRBD1 (6 bases). V was cut by 3 bases and J by 2 bases, with 11 bases left in between. The CDR3 is 14 residues long. Germline CDR1 and CDR2: KGHSH and LQKENI. DNA of the CDR3: TGTGCCAGCTCACCTGGACAGAACACCTACGAGCAGTACTTC. Its protein product is CASSPGQNTYEQYF.

The chain carries TRBV2 and TRBJ1-2; unclear D gene. The germline V gene has CDR1 SNHLY and CDR2 FYNNEI. The CDR3 has 13 amino acids. V gave up 3 bases and J gave up 8 bases, with 13 bases separating them. The CDR3 DNA is TGTGCCAGCAGTGAGGGGAGGGCACGGGGCTACACCTTC. Encoded protein: CASSEGRARGYTF.

This clonotype was recorded only once. The V gene is TRBV5-4, the J gene TRBJ2-5; D possibly uses TRBD1 or TRBD2 (7 bases each). This CDR3 region has 15 residues. V was cut by 3 bases and J by 8 bases, with 20 bases left in between. Germline V gene data show CDR1 as SGHNT and CDR2 as YYREEE (reference sequence). In nucleotides, the CDR3 is TGTGCCAGCAGCTCTTCAGGGGGGGAAAAGGAAACCCAGTACTTC. It is translated as CASSSSGGEKETQYF. Supplemented by reference TRBV5-4 and TRBJ2-5, the full variable domain reads ETGVTQSPTHLIKTRGQQVTLRCSSQSGHNTVSWYQQALGQGPQFIFQYYREEENGRGNFPPRFSGLQFPNYSSELNVNALELDDSALYLCASSSSGGEKETQYFGPGTRLLVL.

J is TRBJ1-5 and V is TRBV6-5; D call uncertain. The CDR3 is 14 amino acids. Germline loops: CDR1 MNHEY, CDR2 SVGAGI. V was cut by 4 bases and J by 3 bases, with 10 bases left in between. This CDR3 reads CASSSIGYNQPQHF. The CDR3 region has the DNA TGTGCCAGCAGTTCTATTGGGTACAATCAGCCCCAGCATTTT.

This clonotype was counted only a few times. The CDR3 region has the DNA TGTGCCAGTAGTAAGGGGACGGGGGGCGCTGAAGCTTTCTTT. Protein product: CASSKGTGGAEAFF. V gene TRBV19 combines with J gene TRBJ1-1; D perhaps matches TRBD1 (6 bases). Germline V gene data show CDR1 as LNHDA and CDR2 as SQIVND (reference sequence). This CDR3 region has 14 residues. The V gene lost 4 bases and the J gene lost 6 bases, with 15 bases spanning the gap.

The chain has TRBV27 and TRBJ2-5; 10 positions match TRBD1. Germline CDR1 and CDR2: MNHEY and SMNVEV (reference sequence). With 5 bases clipped from V and 0 bases from J, the junction kept 9 bases outside the gene matches. The CDR3 has 17 residues. Here the CDR3 reads CASSKGGTGVNQETQYF. DNA of the CDR3: TGTGCCAGCAGTAAAGGAGGGACAGGGGTCAACCAAGAGACCCAGTACTTC.

A few counts support this clonotype. The chain recombines TRBV20-1 with TRBJ1-1; D is unclear. CDR1 is DFQATT and CDR2 is SNEGSKA in the germline V gene (reference sequence). V lost 7 bases and J 2 bases, leaving 11 bases between the germline ends. The CDR3 runs 12 residues. The CDR3 DNA reads as TGCAGTGGTTCTCGAGGAAACACTGAAGCTTTCTTT. Residues: CSGSRGNTEAFF.

The chain joins TRBV14 to TRBJ2-5; 14 bases align to TRBD2. The CDR3 covers 17 residues. The V segment lost 4 bases and the J segment 3 bases; nucleotides outside the gene matches: 7. Germline values: CDR1 SGHDN, CDR2 FVKESK. The CDR3 loop reads CASSPLGLAGAEETQYF. The CDR3 DNA follows: TGTGCCAGCAGCCCCCTGGGACTAGCGGGGGCCGAAGAGACCCAGTACTTC.

The chain couples TRBV20-1 to TRBJ1-1, with TRBD1 as a possible D gene (5 bases). Germline V lookup: CDR1 DFQATT, CDR2 SNEGSKA (reference sequence). Trimming cost V 2 bases and J 3 bases, with 13 bases left between them. The CDR3 loop spans 14 amino acids. Here the CDR3 reads CSARRIQGDTEAFF. In DNA, the CDR3 is TGCAGTGCTAGACGCATCCAGGGTGACACTGAAGCTTTCTTT.

This chain links TRBV19 with TRBJ2-1; TRBD1 matches at 11 bases. The CDR3 is 16 residues long. Germline loops: CDR1 LNHDA, CDR2 SQIVND (reference sequence). With V trimmed by 5 bases and J by 2 bases, 5 bases remained unmatched. The CDR3 here is CASSRDRGGTYNEQFF. The CDR3 region has the DNA TGTGCCAGTAGTCGGGACAGGGGGGGAACCTACAATGAGCAGTTCTTC. The complete variable domain, with remaining parts taken from reference TRBV19 and TRBJ2-1, reads DGGITQSPKYLFRKEGQNVTLSCEQNLNHDAMYWYRQDPGQGLRLIYYSQIVNDFQKGDIAEGYSVSREKKESFPLTVTSAQKNPTAFYLCASSRDRGGTYNEQFFGPGTRLTVL.

V gene TRBV24-1 combines with J gene TRBJ1-1, with a tentative D call TRBD1 (6 bases). The V and J ends lost 5 bases and 0 bases respectively, with 12 bases between them. This CDR3 is built from 15 residues. Germline loops: CDR1 KGHDR, CDR2 SFDVKD. CDR3 loop: CATSGRGAMNTEAFF. In DNA form, the CDR3 reads TGTGCCACCAGTGGCCGGGGGGCAATGAACACTGAAGCTTTCTTT.

This clonotype showed up just a few times. The V call is TRBV6-1, the J call TRBJ1-2; D unclear. CDR3 length: 13 amino acids. Germline V gene sequence: CDR1 MNHNS, CDR2 SASEGT. The germline V and J ends were trimmed by 2 bases and 8 bases, with 12 bases remaining between them. In nucleotides, the CDR3 is TGTGCCAGCAGTGAACGGCGCGGCGGCGGCTACACCTTC. As protein: CASSERRGGGYTF.

The J gene is TRBJ1-2, the V gene TRBV20-1, with TRBD1 as a possible D gene (6 bases). The CDR3 length is 13 residues. Germline V gene sequence: CDR1 DFQATT, CDR2 SNEGSKA (reference sequence). The germline V and J ends were trimmed by 7 bases and 4 bases, with 16 bases remaining between them. In nucleotides, the CDR3 is TGCAGTGTCCTTACCGGGACAAGCTATGGCTACACCTTC. Translated, it gives CSVLTGTSYGYTF.

This clonotype appeared a single time. This chain connects TRBV20-1 to TRBJ2-1; 12 bases map to TRBD2. Germline assignment: CDR1 DFQATT and CDR2 SNEGSKA (reference sequence). The CDR3 is 17 residues long. V lost 2 bases, J lost 5 bases, and 10 bases stayed unmatched. The CDR3 DNA reads as TGCAGTGCTAGATCTAGCGGGAGGGGCCCCCCGGACAATGAGCAGTTCTTC. This encodes CSARSSGRGPPDNEQFF.

The J gene is TRBJ2-2, the V gene TRBV6-2 or TRBV6-3; the match to TRBD2 covers 7 bases. Trimming cost V 9 bases and J 2 bases; bases outside gene matches: 6. Germline V gene sequence: CDR1 MNHEY, CDR2 SVGEGT. The CDR3 covers 14 residues. The CDR3 nucleotides are TGTGCCAGTACGGGACTAACTAACACCGGGGAGCTGTTTTTT. It specifies CASTGLTNTGELFF.

V gene TRBV2 combines with J gene TRBJ2-5, with 9 bases lining up with TRBD1. Trimming at V came to 1 base and at J to 5 bases, leaving 5 bases not matched to a gene. The germline CDR1 and CDR2 sequences are SNHLY and FYNNEI. The CDR3 sequence is 15 residues long. CDR3 DNA sequence: TGTGCCAGCAGTGAAGAGGGACAGGGTGCGGAGACCCAGTACTTC. It translates to CASSEEGQGAETQYF.

The chain has TRBV20-1 and TRBJ2-7, with TRBD2 identical over 10 bases. V shed 7 bases, J shed 2 bases, and the junction held 2 bases outside the gene matches. Per germline, CDR1 DFQATT and CDR2 SNEGSKA (reference sequence). CDR3 length equals 12 residues. CDR3 protein: CSGLAGAYEQYF. DNA for the CDR3: TGCAGTGGGCTAGCGGGGGCCTACGAGCAGTACTTC.